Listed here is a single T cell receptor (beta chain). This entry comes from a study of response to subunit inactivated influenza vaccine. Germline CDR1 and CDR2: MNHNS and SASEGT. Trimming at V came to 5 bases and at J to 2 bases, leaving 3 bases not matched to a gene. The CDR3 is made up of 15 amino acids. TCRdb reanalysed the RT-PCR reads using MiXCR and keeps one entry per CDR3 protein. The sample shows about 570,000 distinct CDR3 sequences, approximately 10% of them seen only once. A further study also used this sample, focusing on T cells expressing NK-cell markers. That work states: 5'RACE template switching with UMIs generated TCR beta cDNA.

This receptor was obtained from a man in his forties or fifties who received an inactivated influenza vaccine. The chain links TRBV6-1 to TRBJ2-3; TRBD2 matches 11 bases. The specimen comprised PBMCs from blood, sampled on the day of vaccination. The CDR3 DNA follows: TGTGCCAGCAGTAAACTAGCGGGAGCCACAGATACGCAGTATTTT. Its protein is CASSKLAGATDTQYF.